These 23 T cell receptor beta chains originate from one sample sequenced in a study of T-cell reconstitution after alpha-beta-depleted transplantation in children. The library targeted TCRbeta and was prepared with unique molecular identifiers. A single record per CDR3 protein comes from TCRdb applying MiXCR to the PCR reads. Found here are around 360,000 distinct CDR3 sequences, around a tenth of them singletons; the top ten hold around 2.4%. Sequences were derived from PBMCs from the stem cell graft donor, sampled from the stem cell graft. These receptors came from a human donor who donated a stem cell graft to a child with acute lymphoblastic leukemia.

This clonotype occurred once. Germline and junction disagree at one end, which may indicate a read error. V usage is TRBV6-5 and J usage is TRBJ1-1, with D hard to call. The CDR3 covers 12 residues. In germline, CDR1 is MNHEY, CDR2 SVGAGI. CDR3 nucleotides: TGTGCCAGCAGTTTAGGGAACTCTGAAGCTTTCTTT. Its protein product is CASSLGNSEAFF.

In this sample, this clonotype turned up many times. The chain joins TRBV12-3 or TRBV12-4 to TRBJ2-7; TRBD1 matches 8 bases. The length of the CDR3 is 14 residues. With V trimmed by 6 bases and J by 2 bases, 6 bases remained unmatched. As DNA, the CDR3 is TGTGCCAGCAGGTTGACGGGACAGGCCTACGAGCAGTACTTC. Its translation is CASRLTGQAYEQYF.

The J gene is TRBJ2-1, the V gene TRBV5-8, with TRBD2 matching 8 bases. V dropped 7 bases and J dropped 8; count of bases not matched to a gene: 14. CDR1 is SGHTS, CDR2 YDEGEE, per germline. This CDR3 is built from 15 residues. The CDR3 sequence: CASLPGGGRQDEQFF. In DNA, the CDR3 is TGTGCCAGCCTCCCCGGTGGCGGGAGGCAGGATGAGCAGTTCTTC.

The rearrangement joins TRBV10-1 to TRBJ1-2; 8 bases fit TRBD1. V lost 0 bases to trimming and J lost 6 bases; unmatched junction nucleotides: 6. Looked up from germline, CDR1 is WNHNN and CDR2 is SYGVQD (reference sequence). This CDR3 comprises 15 residues. The CDR3 DNA reads TGCGCCAGCAGTGAGTCCCGGACAGGGTTGGATGGCTACACCTTC. Translation: CASSESRTGLDGYTF.

This clonotype was seen repeatedly, ten times or more. V is TRBV27 and J is TRBJ2-1; D tentatively fits TRBD1 or TRBD2 (5 bases each). From germline, CDR1 is MNHEY and CDR2 SMNVEV (reference sequence). This CDR3 region has 15 residues. V was shortened by 4 bases and J by 0 bases, with 10 bases between the two germline ends. CDR3 DNA sequence: TGTGCCAGCAGTTCTTCCGGGACCTCCTACAATGAGCAGTTCTTC. Protein product: CASSSSGTSYNEQFF.

This clonotype was counted only a few times. The chain uses TRBV2 and TRBJ2-7; D may be TRBD1 (6 bases). The V end lost 8 bases, the J end lost 2 bases, and 16 bases lay between the germline ends. Germline V gene sequence: CDR1 SNHLY, CDR2 FYNNEI. There are 14 residues in the CDR3. The CDR3 DNA is TGTGCCAGCCTTCGACAGGTGGGCGCCTACGAGCAGTACTTC. This translates into CASLRQVGAYEQYF.

This clonotype came up many times. The chain carries TRBV18 and TRBJ2-3; the match to TRBD2 covers 10 bases. Germline CDR1 and CDR2: KGHSH and LQKENI. The CDR3 totals 16 residues. V gave up 5 bases and J gave up 3 bases; unmatched junction bases: 8. CDR3 sequence reads: CASSEVAGGSTDTQYF. The DNA of the CDR3 is TGTGCCAGCTCAGAGGTAGCGGGAGGATCGACAGATACGCAGTATTTT.

This clonotype was picked up a small number of times. This chain joins TRBV19 and TRBJ2-7, with TRBD1 matching over 8 bases. This CDR3 is 15 amino acids long. Germline V gene sequence: CDR1 LNHDA, CDR2 SQIVND (reference sequence). J gave up 2 bases and V 4 bases, and 7 bases lay outside the gene matches. The CDR3 nucleotides read TGTGCCAGTAGTACAAGGACAGGGACGGCCTACGAGCAGTACTTC. Protein: CASSTRTGTAYEQYF.

The sample holds many counts of this clonotype. The chain combines TRBV5-1 with TRBJ1-3; 8 bases agree with TRBD1. The J segment lost 0 bases and the V segment lost 5 bases, leaving 1 base of the junction unmatched. The CDR3 covers 14 residues. Germline CDR1 and CDR2: SGHRS and YFSETQ. The CDR3 loop reads CASSTGGSGNTIYF. CDR3 DNA: TGCGCCAGCAGTACAGGGGGCTCTGGAAACACCATATATTTT.

The V call is TRBV28, the J call TRBJ2-2, with 8 bases identical to TRBD1. CDR1 is MDHEN and CDR2 is SYDVKM in the germline V gene. V lost 4 bases to trimming and J lost 0 bases; unmatched junction nucleotides: 1. This CDR3 contains 15 residues. Here the CDR3 reads CASSSGQANTGELFF. Here the CDR3 DNA reads TGTGCCAGCAGTTCGGGACAGGCGAACACCGGGGAGCTGTTTTTT.

The V gene is TRBV12-3 or TRBV12-4, the J gene TRBJ2-3; D is uncertain. The CDR3 consists of 15 residues. V lost 5 bases and J 0 bases, leaving 12 bases between the germline ends. The CDR3 region is CASSLSVPSTDTQYF. The CDR3 DNA is TGTGCCAGCAGTCTGTCGGTACCTAGCACAGATACGCAGTATTTT.

The rearrangement uses TRBV9 and TRBJ2-1, with a weak D call TRBD2 (6 bases). The CDR3 has 14 amino acids. V lost 3 bases and J 7 bases, leaving 14 bases between the germline ends. The V gene's germline CDR1 is SGDLS and CDR2 YYNGEE. CDR3 nucleotides: TGTGCCAGCAGCGGGCTGGTAGGGAGGAATGAGCAGTTCTTC. It translates to CASSGLVGRNEQFF. The variable domain in full, with the rest retrieved from reference TRBV9 and TRBJ2-1, is DSGVTQTPKHLITATGQRVTLRCSPRSGDLSVYWYQQSLDQGLQFLIQYYNGEERAKGNILERFSAQQFPDLHSELNLSSLELGDSALYFCASSGLVGRNEQFFGPGTRLTVL.

In this sample, this clonotype turned up a few times. The V and J genes are TRBV7-2 and TRBJ2-7; D gene uncertain. Germline V CDR1 and CDR2: SGHTA, FQGNSA. The V end lost 0 bases, the J end lost 3 bases, and 12 bases lay between the germline ends. The length of the CDR3 is 15 residues. In DNA form, the CDR3 reads TGTGCCAGCAGCTTAGCGGGTTCCCTAGGCTACGAGCAGTACTTC. The encoded protein is CASSLAGSLGYEQYF.

This clonotype was picked up many times. The chain uses TRBV20-1 and TRBJ2-2; 12 bases agree with TRBD2. J gave up 7 bases and V 3 bases, and 9 bases lay outside the gene matches. Germline V gene sequence: CDR1 DFQATT, CDR2 SNEGSKA (reference sequence). CDR3 length equals 16 residues. The DNA of the CDR3 is TGCAGTGCTAGCCGGACTAGCGGGACAGCATACGGGGAGCTGTTTTTT. Translation: CSASRTSGTAYGELFF.

The V call is TRBV10-2, the J call TRBJ2-3; D possibly uses TRBD1 or TRBD2 (6 bases each). Germline V gene sequence: CDR1 WSHSY, CDR2 SAAADI. Trimming cost V 0 bases and J 3 bases, with 13 bases left between them. This CDR3 has 16 amino acids. CDR3 region: CASSESGGLGTDTQYF. CDR3 DNA sequence: TGCGCCAGCAGTGAGTCGGGGGGCCTAGGTACAGATACGCAGTATTTT.

This clonotype was seen only a few times. The rearrangement uses TRBV5-5 and TRBJ2-7; 8 nucleotides line up with TRBD2. The V segment lost 2 bases and the J segment 3 bases; nucleotides outside the gene matches: 10. There are 16 residues in the CDR3. The germline V gene has CDR1 SGHKS and CDR2 YYEKEE (reference sequence). The CDR3 nucleotides are TGTGCCAGCAGCTTATTAGCGGGACCGACTAGCTACGAGCAGTACTTC. Translated: CASSLLAGPTSYEQYF.

The sample holds many counts of this clonotype. The rearrangement joins TRBV29-1 to TRBJ1-1, with 9 bases fitting TRBD1. This CDR3 is 12 amino acids long. J was trimmed by 2 bases and V by 7 bases; bases with no gene match: 2. Per germline, CDR1 SQVTM and CDR2 ANQGSEA. The DNA for the CDR3 is TGCAGCGGGGGACAGGGAAACACTGAAGCTTTCTTT. Its protein product is CSGGQGNTEAFF.

The chain recombines TRBV12-3 or TRBV12-4 with TRBJ2-5; tentatively, D is TRBD2 (6 bases). CDR3 length: 14 residues. V lost 6 bases to trimming and J lost 3 bases, with 14 bases between them. CDR3 sequence: CASSSTRSEETQYF. The CDR3 DNA reads TGTGCCAGCAGCTCGACTAGAAGTGAAGAGACCCAGTACTTC.

The CDR3 loop reads CASNKFQGATGELFF. The CDR3 DNA reads TGTGCCAGCAACAAATTTCAGGGAGCCACCGGGGAGCTGTTTTTT. This rearrangement joins TRBV11-2 to TRBJ2-2, with D perhaps TRBD1 or TRBD2 (5 bases each). The CDR3 is made up of 15 amino acids. In germline, CDR1 is SGHAT, CDR2 FQNNGV. Trimming left V 7 bases short and J 4 bases short, with 16 bases between.

The chain is built from TRBV20-1 and TRBJ1-2; D is possibly TRBD1 (5 bases). CDR1 and CDR2 (germline): DFQATT, SNEGSKA (reference sequence). The CDR3 spans 13 residues. The V end lost 1 base, the J end lost 7 bases, and 13 bases lay between the germline ends. The CDR3 region has the DNA TGCAGTGCTAGAGGGGGCGGTATTGGTGGCTACACCTTC. Its protein product is CSARGGGIGGYTF.

V gene TRBV28 combines with J gene TRBJ1-1; 10 bases align to TRBD1. This CDR3 spans 16 amino acids. V shed 10 bases and J 4 bases; nucleotides not matched to a gene: 15. Germline values: CDR1 MDHEN, CDR2 SYDVKM. The chain's CDR3 is CATLPGTGDYGTEAFF. CDR3 sequence (DNA): TGTGCCACCCTGCCCGGGACAGGGGATTATGGCACTGAAGCTTTCTTT.

This clonotype was detected many times. The chain combines TRBV7-9 with TRBJ2-7, with 11 bases aligning to TRBD2. CDR1 is SEHNR and CDR2 is FQNEAQ in the germline V gene (reference sequence). Unmatched junction bases numbered 9, after V lost 5 bases and J lost 6 bases. The CDR3 loop spans 15 amino acids. In DNA, the CDR3 is TGTGCCAGCAGCCCCATACTAGCGGGAGTTCTCGAGCAGTACTTC. As protein: CASSPILAGVLEQYF.

The table lists this clonotype with a few counts. V gene TRBV6-5 combines with J gene TRBJ2-3; D gene unclear. Germline CDR1 is MNHEY and CDR2 is SVGAGI. The V gene lost 4 bases and the J gene lost 0 bases, with 11 bases spanning the gap. The CDR3 consists of 15 residues. The CDR3, as DNA: TGTGCCAGCAGTTTTCGTTTGGGGAGCACAGATACGCAGTATTTT. Encoded protein: CASSFRLGSTDTQYF.